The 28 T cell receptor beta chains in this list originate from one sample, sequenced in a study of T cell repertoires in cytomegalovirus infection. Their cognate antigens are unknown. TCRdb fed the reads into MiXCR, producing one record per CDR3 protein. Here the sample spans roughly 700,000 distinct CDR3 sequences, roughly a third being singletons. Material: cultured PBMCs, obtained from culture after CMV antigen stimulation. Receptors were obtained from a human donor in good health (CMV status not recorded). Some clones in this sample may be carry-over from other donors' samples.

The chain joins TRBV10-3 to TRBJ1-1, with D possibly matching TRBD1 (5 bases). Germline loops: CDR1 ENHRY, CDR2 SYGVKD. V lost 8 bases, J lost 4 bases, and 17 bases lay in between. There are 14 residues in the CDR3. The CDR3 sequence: CAIRMGTEGTEAFF. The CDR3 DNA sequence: TGTGCCATCCGGATGGGGACTGAGGGCACTGAAGCTTTCTTT.

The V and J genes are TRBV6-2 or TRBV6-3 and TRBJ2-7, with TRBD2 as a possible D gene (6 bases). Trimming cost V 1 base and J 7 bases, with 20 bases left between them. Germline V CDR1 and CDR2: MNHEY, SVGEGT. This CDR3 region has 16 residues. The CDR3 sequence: CASSYLAGTPSMEQYF. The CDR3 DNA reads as TGTGCCAGCAGTTACTTAGCCGGGACTCCATCTATGGAGCAGTACTTC.

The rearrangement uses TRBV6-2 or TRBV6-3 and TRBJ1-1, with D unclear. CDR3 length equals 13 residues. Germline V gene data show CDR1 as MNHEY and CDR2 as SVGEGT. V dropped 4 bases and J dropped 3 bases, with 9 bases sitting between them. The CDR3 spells CASSSGFYTEAFF. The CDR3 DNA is TGTGCCAGCAGTTCGGGATTCTACACTGAAGCTTTCTTT.

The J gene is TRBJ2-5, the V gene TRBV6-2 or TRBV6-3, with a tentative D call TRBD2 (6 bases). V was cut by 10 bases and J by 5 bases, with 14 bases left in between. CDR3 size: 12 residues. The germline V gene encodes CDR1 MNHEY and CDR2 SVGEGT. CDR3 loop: CATGTRRETQYF. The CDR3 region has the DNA TGTGCCACCGGGACTCGCCGCGAGACCCAGTACTTC.

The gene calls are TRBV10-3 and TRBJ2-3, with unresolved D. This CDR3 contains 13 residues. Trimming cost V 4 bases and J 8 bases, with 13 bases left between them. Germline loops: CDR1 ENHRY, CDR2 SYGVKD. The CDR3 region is CAISGVLGPTQYF. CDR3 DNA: TGTGCCATCAGTGGGGTTTTGGGCCCTACGCAGTATTTT.

Written as DNA, the CDR3 is TGTGCCAGCAGTTCAACCGGGACAGAAGGCTACACCTTC. This gives the protein CASSSTGTEGYTF. The chain has TRBV12-3 or TRBV12-4 and TRBJ1-2, with 7 bases lining up with TRBD1. The junction had 7 bases not matched to a gene; V was cut back by 4 bases and J by 8 bases. CDR3 length equals 13 residues.

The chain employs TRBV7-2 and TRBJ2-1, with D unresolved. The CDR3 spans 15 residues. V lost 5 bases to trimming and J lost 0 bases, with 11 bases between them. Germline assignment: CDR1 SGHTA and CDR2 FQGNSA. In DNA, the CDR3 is TGTGCCAGCAGCCTTAAAAGTAGCTCCTACAATGAGCAGTTCTTC. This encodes CASSLKSSSYNEQFF.

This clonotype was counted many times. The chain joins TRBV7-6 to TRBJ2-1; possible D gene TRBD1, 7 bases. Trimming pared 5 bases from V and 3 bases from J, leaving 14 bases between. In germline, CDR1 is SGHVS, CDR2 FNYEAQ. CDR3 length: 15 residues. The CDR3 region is CASSPAGGSYNEQFF. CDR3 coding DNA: TGTGCCAGCAGCCCGGCAGGGGGGAGCTACAATGAGCAGTTCTTC.

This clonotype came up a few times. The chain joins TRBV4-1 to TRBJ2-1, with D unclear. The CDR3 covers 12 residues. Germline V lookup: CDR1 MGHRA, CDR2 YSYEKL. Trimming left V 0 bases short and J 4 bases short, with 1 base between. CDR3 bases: TGCGCCAGCAGCCAAGAATACAATGAGCAGTTCTTC. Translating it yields CASSQEYNEQFF.

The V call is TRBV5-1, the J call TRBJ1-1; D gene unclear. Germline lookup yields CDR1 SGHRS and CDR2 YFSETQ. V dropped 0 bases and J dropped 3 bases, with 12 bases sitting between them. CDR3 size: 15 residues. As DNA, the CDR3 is TGCGCCAGCAGCTTGGATGGGCCAGGAGACACTGAAGCTTTCTTT. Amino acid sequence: CASSLDGPGDTEAFF.

For the CDR3, the DNA is TGTGCCAGCAGCTTAGAGACTAGCGGAAACAATGAGCAGTTCTTC. Protein product: CASSLETSGNNEQFF. The chain joins TRBV11-2 to TRBJ2-1, with TRBD2 matching over 9 bases. The germline V gene encodes CDR1 SGHAT and CDR2 FQNNGV. V gave up 0 bases and J gave up 5 bases; unmatched junction bases: 2. The CDR3 is made up of 15 amino acids.

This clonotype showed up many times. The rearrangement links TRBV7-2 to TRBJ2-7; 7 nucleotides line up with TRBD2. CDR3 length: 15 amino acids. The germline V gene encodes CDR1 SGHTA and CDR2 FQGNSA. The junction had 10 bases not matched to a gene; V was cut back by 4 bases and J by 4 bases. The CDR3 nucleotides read TGTGCCAGCAGCTCTGAGGCGGGAGTATGGTACGAGCAGTACTTC. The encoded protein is CASSSEAGVWYEQYF.

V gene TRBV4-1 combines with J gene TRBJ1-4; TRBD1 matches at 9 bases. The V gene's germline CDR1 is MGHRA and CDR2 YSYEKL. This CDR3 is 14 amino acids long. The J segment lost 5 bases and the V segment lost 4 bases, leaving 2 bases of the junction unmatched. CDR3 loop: CASSRDRDNEKLFF. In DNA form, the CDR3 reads TGCGCCAGCAGCCGGGACAGGGACAATGAAAAACTGTTTTTT.

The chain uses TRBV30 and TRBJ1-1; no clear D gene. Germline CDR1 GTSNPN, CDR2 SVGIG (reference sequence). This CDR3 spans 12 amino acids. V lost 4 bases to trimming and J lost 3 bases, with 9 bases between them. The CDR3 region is CAWMRVDTEAFF. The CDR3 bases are TGTGCCTGGATGAGAGTGGACACTGAAGCTTTCTTT.

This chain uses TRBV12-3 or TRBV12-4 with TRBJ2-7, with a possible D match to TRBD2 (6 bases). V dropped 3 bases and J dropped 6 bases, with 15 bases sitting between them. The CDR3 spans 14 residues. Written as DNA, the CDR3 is TGTGCCAGCAGTTTTCGCGGGACGGCCGCCGAGCAGTACTTC. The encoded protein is CASSFRGTAAEQYF.

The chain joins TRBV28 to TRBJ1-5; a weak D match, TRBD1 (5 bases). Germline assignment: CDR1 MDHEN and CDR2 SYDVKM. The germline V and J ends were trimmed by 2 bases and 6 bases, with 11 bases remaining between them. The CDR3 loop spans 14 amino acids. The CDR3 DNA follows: TGTGCCAGCAGTTTACCAGGGTCTGGTCAGCCCCAGCATTTT. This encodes CASSLPGSGQPQHF.

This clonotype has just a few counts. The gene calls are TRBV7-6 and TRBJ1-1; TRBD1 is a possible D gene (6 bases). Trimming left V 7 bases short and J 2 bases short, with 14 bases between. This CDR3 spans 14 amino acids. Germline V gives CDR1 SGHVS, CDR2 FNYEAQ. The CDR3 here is CASTRPGANTEAFF. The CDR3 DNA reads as TGTGCCAGCACTCGACCGGGGGCAAACACTGAAGCTTTCTTT.

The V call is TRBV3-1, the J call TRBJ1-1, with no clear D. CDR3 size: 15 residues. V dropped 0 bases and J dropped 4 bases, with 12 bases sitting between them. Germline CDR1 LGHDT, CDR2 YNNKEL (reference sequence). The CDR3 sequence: CASSQDHPWRTEAFF. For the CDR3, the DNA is TGTGCCAGCAGCCAAGATCACCCCTGGCGCACTGAAGCTTTCTTT.

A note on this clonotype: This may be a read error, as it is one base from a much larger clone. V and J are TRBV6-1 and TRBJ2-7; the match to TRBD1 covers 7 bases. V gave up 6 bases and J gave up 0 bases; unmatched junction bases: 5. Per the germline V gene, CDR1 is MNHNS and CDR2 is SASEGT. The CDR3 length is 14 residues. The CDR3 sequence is CASSPDRTSYEQYF. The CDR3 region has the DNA TGTGCCAGCAGCCCGGACAGGACCTCCTACGAGCAGTACTTC.

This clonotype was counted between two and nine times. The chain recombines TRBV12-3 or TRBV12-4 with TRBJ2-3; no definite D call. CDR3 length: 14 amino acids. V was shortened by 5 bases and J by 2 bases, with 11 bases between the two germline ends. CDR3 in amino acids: CASSVLDPTDTQYF. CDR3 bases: TGTGCCAGCAGTGTACTTGACCCCACAGATACGCAGTATTTT.

The CDR3 nucleotides read TGTGCCAGCAGTTTTTCCGTCCAAAAGCCGCAGCAGCCCCAGCATTTT. Translation gives CASSFSVQKPQQPQHF. The rearrangement links TRBV28 to TRBJ1-5; D gene unclear. V lost 3 bases, J lost 7 bases, and 19 bases lay in between. Germline lookup yields CDR1 MDHEN and CDR2 SYDVKM. The CDR3 length is 16 residues. The entire variable domain, with the rest obtained from reference TRBV28 and TRBJ1-5, is as follows: DVKVTQSSRYLVKRTGEKVFLECVQDMDHENMFWYRQDPGLGLRLIYFSYDVKMKEKGDIPEGYSVSREKKERFSLILESASTNQTSMYLCASSFSVQKPQQPQHFGDGTRLSIL.

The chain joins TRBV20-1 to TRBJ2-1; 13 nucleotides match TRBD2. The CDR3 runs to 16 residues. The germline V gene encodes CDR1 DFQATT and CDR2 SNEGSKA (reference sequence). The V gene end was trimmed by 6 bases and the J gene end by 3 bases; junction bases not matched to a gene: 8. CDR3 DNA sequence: TGCAGTGCCAAAGGACTAGCGGGAGCAGTCTACAATGAGCAGTTCTTC. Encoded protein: CSAKGLAGAVYNEQFF.

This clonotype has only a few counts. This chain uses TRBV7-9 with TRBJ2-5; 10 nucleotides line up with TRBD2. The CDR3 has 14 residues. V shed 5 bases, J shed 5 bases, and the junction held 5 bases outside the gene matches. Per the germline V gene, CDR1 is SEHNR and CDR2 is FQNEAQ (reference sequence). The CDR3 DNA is TGTGCCAGCAGCAGAGCGGGAGGGCCGGAGACCCAGTACTTC. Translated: CASSRAGGPETQYF.

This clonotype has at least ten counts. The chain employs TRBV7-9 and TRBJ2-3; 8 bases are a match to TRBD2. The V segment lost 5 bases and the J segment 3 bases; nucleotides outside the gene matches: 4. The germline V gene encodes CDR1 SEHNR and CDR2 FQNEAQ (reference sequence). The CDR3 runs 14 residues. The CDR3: CASSPSGGTDTQYF. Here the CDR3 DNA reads TGTGCCAGCAGCCCGAGCGGGGGTACAGATACGCAGTATTTT.

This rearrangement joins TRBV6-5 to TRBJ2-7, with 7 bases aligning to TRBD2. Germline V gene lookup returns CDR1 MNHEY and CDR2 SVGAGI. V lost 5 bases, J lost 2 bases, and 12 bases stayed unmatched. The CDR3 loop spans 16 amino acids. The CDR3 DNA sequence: TGTGCCAGCAGTGCAACCCCCTTGGGACTAACCTACGAGCAGTACTTC. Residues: CASSATPLGLTYEQYF.

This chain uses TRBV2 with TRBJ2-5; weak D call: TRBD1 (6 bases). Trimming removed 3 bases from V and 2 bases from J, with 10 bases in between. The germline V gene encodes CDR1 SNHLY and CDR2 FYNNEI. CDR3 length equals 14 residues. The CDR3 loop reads CASSDLRGQETQYF. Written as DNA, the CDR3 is TGTGCCAGCAGTGATTTAAGGGGGCAAGAGACCCAGTACTTC. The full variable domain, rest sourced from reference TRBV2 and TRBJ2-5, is EPEVTQTPSHQVTQMGQEVILRCVPISNHLYFYWYRQILGQKVEFLVSFYNNEISEKSEIFDDQFSVERPDGSNFTLKIRSTKLEDSAMYFCASSDLRGQETQYFGPGTRLLVL.

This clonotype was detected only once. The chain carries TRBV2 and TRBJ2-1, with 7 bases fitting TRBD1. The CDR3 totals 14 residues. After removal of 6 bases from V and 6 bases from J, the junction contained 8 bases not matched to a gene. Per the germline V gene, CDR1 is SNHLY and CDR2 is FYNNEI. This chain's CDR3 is CASRTEGGGNEQFF. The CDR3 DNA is TGTGCCAGCAGAACAGAAGGGGGCGGCAATGAGCAGTTCTTC.

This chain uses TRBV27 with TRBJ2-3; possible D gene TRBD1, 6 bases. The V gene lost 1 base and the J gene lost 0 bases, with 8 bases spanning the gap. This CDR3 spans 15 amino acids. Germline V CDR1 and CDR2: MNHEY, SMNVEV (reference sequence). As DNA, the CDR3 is TGTGCCAGCAGTTTATATCAGGGGAGCACAGATACGCAGTATTTT. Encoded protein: CASSLYQGSTDTQYF.